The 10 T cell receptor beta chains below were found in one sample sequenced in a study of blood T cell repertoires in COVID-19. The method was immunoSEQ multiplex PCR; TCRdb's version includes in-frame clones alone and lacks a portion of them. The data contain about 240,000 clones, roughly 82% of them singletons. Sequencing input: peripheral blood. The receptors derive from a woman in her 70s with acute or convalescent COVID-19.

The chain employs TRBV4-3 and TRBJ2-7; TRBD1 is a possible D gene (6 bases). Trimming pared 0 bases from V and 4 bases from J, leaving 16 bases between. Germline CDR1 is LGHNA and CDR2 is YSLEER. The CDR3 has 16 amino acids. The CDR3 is CASSQERDTRSYEQYF. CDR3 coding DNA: TGCGCCAGCAGCCAAGAACGGGACACTCGATCGTACGAGCAGTACTTC.

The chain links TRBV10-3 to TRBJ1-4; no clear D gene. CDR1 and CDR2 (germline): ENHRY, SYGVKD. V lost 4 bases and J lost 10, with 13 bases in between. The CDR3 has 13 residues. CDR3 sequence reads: CAISASTGGKLFF. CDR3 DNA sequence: TGTGCCATCAGTGCCTCAACTGGTGGAAAACTGTTTTTT.

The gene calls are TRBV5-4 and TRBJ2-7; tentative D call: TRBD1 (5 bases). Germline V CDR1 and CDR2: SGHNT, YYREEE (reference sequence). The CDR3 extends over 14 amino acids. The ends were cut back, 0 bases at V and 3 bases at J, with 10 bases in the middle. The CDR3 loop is CASSLVGRDYEQYF. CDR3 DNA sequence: TGTGCCAGCAGCTTGGTCGGCAGGGACTACGAGCAGTACTTC.

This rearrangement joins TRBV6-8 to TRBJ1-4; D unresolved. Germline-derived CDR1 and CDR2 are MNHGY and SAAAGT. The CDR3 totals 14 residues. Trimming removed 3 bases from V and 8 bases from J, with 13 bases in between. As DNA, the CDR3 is TGTGCCAGCAGTTATATCTCGCCGGGGGAAAAACTGTTTTTT. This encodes CASSYISPGEKLFF.

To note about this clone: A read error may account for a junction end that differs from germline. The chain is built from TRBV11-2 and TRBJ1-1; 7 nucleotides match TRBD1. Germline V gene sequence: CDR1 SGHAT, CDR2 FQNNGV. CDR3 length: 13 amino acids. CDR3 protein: CASNLAGGTEAFF. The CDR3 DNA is TGTGCCAGCAACTTAGCAGGGGGTACTGAAGCTTTCTTT. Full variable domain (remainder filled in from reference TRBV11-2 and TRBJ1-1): EAGVAQSPRYKIIEKRQSVAFWCNPISGHATLYWYQQILGQGPKLLIQFQNNGVVDDSQLPKDRFSAERLKGVDSTLKIQPAKLEDSAVYLCASNLAGGTEAFFGQGTRLTVV.

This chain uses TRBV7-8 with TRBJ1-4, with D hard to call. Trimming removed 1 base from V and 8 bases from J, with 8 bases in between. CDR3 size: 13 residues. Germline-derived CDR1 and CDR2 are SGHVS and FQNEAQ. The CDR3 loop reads CASSLGRVEKLFF. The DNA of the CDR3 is TGTGCCAGCAGCTTAGGGAGGGTCGAAAAACTGTTTTTT.

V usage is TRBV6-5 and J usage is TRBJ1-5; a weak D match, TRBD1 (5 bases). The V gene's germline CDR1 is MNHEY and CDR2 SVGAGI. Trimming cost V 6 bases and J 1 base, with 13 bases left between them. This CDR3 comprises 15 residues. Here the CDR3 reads CASSQGFRSNQPQHF. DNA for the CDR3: TGTGCCAGCAGCCAGGGTTTTAGGAGCAATCAGCCCCAGCATTTT.

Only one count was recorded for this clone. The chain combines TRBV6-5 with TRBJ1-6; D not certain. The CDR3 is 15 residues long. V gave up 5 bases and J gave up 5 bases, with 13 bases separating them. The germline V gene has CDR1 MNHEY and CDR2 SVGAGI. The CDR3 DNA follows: TGTGCCAGCAGTCTAGCGCATGCGGATAATTCACCCCTCCACTTT. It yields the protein CASSLAHADNSPLHF.

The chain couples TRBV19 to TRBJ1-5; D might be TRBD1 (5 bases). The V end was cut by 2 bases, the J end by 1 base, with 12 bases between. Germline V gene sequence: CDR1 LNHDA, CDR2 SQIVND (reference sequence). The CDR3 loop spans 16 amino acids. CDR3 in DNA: TGTGCCAGTAGTATAACGGGGGGGAACAGCAATCAGCCCCAGCATTTT. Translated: CASSITGGNSNQPQHF.

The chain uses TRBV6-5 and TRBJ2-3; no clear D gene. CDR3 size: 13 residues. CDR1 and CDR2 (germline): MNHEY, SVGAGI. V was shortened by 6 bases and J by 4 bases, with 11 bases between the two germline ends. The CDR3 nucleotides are TGTGCCAGCAGCCACGGTCTTGCAGATACGCAGTATTTT. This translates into CASSHGLADTQYF.